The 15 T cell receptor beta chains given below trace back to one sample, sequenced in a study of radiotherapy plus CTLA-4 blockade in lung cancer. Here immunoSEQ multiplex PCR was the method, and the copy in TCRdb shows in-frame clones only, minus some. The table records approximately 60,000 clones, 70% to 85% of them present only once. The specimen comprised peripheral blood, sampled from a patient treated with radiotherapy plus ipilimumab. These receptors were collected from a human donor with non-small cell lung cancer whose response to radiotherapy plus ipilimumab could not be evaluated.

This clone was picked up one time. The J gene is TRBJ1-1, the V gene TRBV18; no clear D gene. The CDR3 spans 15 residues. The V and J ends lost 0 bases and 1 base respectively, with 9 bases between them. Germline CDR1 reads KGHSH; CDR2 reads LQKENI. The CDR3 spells CASSPPMGQNTEAFF. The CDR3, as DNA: TGTGCCAGCTCACCACCGATGGGCCAGAACACTGAAGCTTTCTTT. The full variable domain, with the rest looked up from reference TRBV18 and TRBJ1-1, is NAGVMQNPRHLVRRRGQEARLRCSPMKGHSHVYWYRQLPEEGLKFMVYLQKENIIDESGMPKERFSAEFPKEGPSILRIQQVVRGDSAAYFCASSPPMGQNTEAFFGQGTRLTVV.

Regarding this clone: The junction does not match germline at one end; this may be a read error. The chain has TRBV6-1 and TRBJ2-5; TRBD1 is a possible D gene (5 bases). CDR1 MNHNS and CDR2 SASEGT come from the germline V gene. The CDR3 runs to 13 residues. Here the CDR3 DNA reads TGTGCCAGCAGTGCCCAGGGCCAAGGGACCCAGTACTTC. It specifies CASSAQGQGTQYF.

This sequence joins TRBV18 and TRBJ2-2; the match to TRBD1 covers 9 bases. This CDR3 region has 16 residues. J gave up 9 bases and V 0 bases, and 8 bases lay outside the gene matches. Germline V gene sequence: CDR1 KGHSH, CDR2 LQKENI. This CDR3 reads CASSPPTGTGYRELFF. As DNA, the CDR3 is TGTGCCAGCTCACCACCAACCGGGACAGGGTACCGGGAGCTGTTTTTT.

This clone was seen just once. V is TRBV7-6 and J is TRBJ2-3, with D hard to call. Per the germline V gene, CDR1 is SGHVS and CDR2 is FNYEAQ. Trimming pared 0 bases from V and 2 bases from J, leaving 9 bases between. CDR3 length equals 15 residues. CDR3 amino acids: CASSLAISPTDTQYF. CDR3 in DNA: TGTGCCAGCAGCTTAGCAATTAGCCCCACAGATACGCAGTATTTT.

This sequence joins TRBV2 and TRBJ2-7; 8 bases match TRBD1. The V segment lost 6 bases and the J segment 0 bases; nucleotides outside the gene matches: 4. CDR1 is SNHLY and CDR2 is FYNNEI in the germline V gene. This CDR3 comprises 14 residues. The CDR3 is CASRAGTGSYEQYF. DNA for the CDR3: TGTGCCAGCAGAGCCGGGACAGGCTCCTACGAGCAGTACTTC.

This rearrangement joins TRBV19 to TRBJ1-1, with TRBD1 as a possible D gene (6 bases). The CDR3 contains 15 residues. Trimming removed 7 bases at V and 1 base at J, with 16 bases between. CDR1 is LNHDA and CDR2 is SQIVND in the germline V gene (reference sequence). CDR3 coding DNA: TGTGCCAGTAACCCCGACAGGAACGGGAACACTGAAGCTTTCTTT. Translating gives CASNPDRNGNTEAFF.

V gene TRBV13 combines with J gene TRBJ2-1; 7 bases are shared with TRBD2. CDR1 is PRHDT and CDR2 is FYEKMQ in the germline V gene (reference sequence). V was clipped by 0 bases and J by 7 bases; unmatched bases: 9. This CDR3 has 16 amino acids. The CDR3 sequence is CASSLGRGVLVNEQFF. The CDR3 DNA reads TGTGCCAGCAGCTTAGGCCGGGGGGTGCTCGTAAATGAGCAGTTCTTC.

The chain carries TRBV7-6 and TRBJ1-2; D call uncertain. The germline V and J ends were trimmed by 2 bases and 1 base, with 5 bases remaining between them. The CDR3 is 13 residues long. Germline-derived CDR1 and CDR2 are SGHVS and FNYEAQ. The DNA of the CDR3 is TGTGCCAGCAGCTTATCAGATAACTATGGCTACACCTTC. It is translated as CASSLSDNYGYTF.

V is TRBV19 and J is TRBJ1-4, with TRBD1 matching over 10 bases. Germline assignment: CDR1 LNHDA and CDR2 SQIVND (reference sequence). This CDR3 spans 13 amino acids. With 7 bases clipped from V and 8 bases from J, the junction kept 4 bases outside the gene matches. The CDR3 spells CASTGTGVEKLFF. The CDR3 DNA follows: TGTGCCAGTACCGGGACAGGGGTGGAAAAACTGTTTTTT.

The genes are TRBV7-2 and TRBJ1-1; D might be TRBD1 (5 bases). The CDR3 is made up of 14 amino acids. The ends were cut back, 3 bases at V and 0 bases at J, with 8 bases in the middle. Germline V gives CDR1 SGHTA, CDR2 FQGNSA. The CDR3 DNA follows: TGTGCCAGCAGCTTGGGGGGGATGAACACTGAAGCTTTCTTT. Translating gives CASSLGGMNTEAFF.

In nucleotides, the CDR3 is TGTGCCTGGAGTGGAGGGGCAGGAGGGGGCTACACCTTC. Amino acids: CAWSGGAGGGYTF. This chain uses TRBV30 with TRBJ1-2; D might be TRBD1 (5 bases). Trimming stripped 1 base from V and 8 bases from J, with 14 bases between. CDR1 is GTSNPN and CDR2 is SVGIG in the germline V gene (reference sequence). The CDR3 length is 13 residues.

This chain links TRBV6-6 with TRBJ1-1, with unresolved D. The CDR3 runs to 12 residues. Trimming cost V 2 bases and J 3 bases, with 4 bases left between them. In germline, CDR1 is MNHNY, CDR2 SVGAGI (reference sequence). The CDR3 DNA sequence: TGTGCCAGCAGTTACCGTGACACTGAAGCTTTCTTT. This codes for CASSYRDTEAFF.

CDR3 DNA sequence: TGTGCCAGCAGTGACACAGGGGTGATGAGCTACGAGCAGTACTTC. Its protein is CASSDTGVMSYEQYF. The genes are TRBV6-6 and TRBJ2-5; TRBD1 matches 7 bases. The J call may be faulty, since TRBJ2-7 better matches the DNA end. CDR1 and CDR2 from the germline V gene are MNHNY and SVGAGI (reference sequence). The CDR3 contains 15 residues.

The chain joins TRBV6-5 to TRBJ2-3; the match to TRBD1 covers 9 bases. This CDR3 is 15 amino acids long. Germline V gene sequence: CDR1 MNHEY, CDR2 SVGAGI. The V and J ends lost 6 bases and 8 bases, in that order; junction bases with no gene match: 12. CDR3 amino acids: CASSRGTGILGTQYF. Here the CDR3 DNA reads TGTGCCAGCAGCCGAGGGACAGGGATATTGGGTACGCAGTATTTT.

CDR3 region: CASSVLAGGPDTQYF. CDR3 bases: TGTGCCAGCAGCGTTCTAGCGGGGGGGCCTGATACGCAGTATTTT. V and J are TRBV9 and TRBJ2-3; TRBD2 agrees at 12 bases. CDR1 and CDR2 from the germline V gene are SGDLS and YYNGEE. The CDR3 covers 15 residues. Losses at the gene ends were 2 bases for V and 6 bases for J; bases not matched to a gene: 4.